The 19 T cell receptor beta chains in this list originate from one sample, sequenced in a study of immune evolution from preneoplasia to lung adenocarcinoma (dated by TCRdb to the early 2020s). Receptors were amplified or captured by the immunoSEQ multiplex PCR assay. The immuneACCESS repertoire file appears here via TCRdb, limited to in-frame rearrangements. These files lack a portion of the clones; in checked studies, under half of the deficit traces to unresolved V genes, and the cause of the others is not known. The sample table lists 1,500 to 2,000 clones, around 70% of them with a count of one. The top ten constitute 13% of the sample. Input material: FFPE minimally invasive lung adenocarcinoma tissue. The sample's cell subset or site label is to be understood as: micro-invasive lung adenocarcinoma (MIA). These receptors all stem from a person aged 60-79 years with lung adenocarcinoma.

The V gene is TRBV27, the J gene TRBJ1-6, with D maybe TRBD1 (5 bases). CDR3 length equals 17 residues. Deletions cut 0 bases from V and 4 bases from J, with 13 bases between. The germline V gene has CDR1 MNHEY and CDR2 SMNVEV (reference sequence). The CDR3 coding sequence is TGTGCCAGCAGTTTATCGACAGCCGCCCTGTATAATTCACCCCTCCACTTT. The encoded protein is CASSLSTAALYNSPLHF.

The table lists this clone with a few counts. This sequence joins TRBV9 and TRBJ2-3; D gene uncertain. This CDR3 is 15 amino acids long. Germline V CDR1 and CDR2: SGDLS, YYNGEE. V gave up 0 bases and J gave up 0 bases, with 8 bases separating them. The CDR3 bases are TGTGCCAGCAGCGTAGTTGACGGTAGCACAGATACGCAGTATTTT. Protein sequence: CASSVVDGSTDTQYF.

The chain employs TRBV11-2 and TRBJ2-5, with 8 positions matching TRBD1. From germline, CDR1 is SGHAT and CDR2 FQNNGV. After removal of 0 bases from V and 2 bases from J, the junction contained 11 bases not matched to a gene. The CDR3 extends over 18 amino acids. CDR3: CASSLDSQGARWQETQYF. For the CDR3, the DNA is TGTGCCAGCAGCTTAGATTCCCAGGGGGCGAGGTGGCAAGAGACCCAGTACTTC. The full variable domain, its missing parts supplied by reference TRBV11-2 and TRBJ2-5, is EAGVAQSPRYKIIEKRQSVAFWCNPISGHATLYWYQQILGQGPKLLIQFQNNGVVDDSQLPKDRFSAERLKGVDSTLKIQPAKLEDSAVYLCASSLDSQGARWQETQYFGPGTRLLVL.

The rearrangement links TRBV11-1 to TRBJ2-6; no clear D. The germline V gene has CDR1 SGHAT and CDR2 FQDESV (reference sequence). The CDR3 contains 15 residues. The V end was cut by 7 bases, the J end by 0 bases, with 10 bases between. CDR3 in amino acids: CASTQRGSGANVLTF. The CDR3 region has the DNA TGTGCCAGCACCCAAAGAGGCTCTGGGGCCAACGTCCTGACTTTC.

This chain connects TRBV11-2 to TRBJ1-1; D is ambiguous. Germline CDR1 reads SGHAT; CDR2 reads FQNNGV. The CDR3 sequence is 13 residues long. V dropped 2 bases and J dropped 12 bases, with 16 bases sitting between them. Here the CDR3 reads CASSLTSGSHTFF. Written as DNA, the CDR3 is TGTGCCAGCAGCTTAACCTCTGGCAGCCATACTTTCTTT. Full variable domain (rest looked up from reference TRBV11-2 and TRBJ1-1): EAGVAQSPRYKIIEKRQSVAFWCNPISGHATLYWYQQILGQGPKLLIQFQNNGVVDDSQLPKDRFSAERLKGVDSTLKIQPAKLEDSAVYLCASSLTSGSHTFFGQGTRLTVV.

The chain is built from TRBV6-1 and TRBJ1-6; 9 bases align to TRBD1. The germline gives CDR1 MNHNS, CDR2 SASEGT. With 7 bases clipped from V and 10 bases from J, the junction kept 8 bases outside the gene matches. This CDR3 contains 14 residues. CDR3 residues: CASKGTGYGSPLHF. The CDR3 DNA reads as TGTGCCAGCAAGGGGACAGGGTATGGGTCACCCCTCCACTTT.

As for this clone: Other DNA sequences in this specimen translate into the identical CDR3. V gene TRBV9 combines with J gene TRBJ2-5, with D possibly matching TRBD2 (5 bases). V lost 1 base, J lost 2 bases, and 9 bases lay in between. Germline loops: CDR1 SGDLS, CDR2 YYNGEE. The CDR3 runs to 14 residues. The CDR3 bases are TGTGCCAGCAGCGTATATGGCGGGCAAGAGACCCAGTACTTC. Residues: CASSVYGGQETQYF.

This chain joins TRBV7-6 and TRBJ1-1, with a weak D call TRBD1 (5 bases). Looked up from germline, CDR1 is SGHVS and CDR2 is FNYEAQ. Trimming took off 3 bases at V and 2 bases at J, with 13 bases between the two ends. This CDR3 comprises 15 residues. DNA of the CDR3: TGTGCCAGCAGCTTTGAAACAGGCACTAACACTGAAGCTTTCTTT. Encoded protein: CASSFETGTNTEAFF.

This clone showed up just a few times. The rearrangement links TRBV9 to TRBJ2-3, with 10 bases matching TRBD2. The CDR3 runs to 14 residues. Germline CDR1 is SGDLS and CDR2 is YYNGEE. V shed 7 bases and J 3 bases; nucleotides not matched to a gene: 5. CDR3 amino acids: CASERGGQTDTQYF. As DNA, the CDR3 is TGTGCCAGCGAGCGGGGGGGCCAGACAGATACGCAGTATTTT.

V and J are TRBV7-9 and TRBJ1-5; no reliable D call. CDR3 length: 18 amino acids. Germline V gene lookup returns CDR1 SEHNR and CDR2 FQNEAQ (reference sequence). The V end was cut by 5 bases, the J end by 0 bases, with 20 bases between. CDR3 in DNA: TGTGCCAGCAGCCCAACCCCGGCGGCTGATTATAGCAATCAGCCCCAGCATTTT. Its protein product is CASSPTPAADYSNQPQHF.

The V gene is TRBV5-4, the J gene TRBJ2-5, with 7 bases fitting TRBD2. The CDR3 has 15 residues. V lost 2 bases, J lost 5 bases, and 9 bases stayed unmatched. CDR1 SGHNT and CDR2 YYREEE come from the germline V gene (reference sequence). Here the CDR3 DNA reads TGTGCCAGCAGCTTAGAAGCGGGGATATCTGAGACCCAGTACTTC. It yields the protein CASSLEAGISETQYF.

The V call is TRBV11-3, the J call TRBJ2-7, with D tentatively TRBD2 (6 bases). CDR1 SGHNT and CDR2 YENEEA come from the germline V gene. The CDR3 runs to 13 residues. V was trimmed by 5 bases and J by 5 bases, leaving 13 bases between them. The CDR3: CASSPGVFNEQYF. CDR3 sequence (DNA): TGTGCCAGCAGCCCGGGAGTTTTTAACGAGCAGTACTTC.

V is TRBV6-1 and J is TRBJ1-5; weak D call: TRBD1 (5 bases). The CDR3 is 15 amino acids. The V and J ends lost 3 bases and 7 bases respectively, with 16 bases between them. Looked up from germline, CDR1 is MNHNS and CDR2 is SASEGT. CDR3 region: CASSDWPGFRQPQHF. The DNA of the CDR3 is TGTGCCAGCAGTGACTGGCCAGGGTTTAGGCAGCCCCAGCATTTT.

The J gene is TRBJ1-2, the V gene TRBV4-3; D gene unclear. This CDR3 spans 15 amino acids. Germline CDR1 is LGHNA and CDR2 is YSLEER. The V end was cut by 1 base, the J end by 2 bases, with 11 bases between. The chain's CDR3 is CASSQAAAGNYGYTF. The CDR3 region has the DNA TGCGCCAGCAGCCAAGCGGCGGCGGGGAACTATGGCTACACCTTC.

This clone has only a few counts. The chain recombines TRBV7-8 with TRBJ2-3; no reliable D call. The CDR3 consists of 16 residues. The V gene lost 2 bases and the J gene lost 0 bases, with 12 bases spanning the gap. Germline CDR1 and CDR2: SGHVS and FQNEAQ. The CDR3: CASSLQLRPSTDTQYF. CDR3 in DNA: TGTGCCAGCAGCTTACAACTGAGACCTAGCACAGATACGCAGTATTTT.

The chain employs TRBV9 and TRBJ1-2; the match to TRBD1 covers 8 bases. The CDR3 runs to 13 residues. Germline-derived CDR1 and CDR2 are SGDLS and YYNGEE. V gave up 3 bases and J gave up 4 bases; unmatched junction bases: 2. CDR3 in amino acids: CASSAGTGYGYTF. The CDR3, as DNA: TGTGCCAGCAGCGCTGGGACAGGCTATGGCTACACCTTC.

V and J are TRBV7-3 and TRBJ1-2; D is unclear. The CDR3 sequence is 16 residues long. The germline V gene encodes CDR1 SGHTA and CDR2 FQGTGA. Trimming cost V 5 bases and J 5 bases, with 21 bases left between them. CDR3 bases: TGTGCCAGCAGCCAAGAGGGAAGTGTTCAAAATTATGGCTACACCTTC. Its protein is CASSQEGSVQNYGYTF.

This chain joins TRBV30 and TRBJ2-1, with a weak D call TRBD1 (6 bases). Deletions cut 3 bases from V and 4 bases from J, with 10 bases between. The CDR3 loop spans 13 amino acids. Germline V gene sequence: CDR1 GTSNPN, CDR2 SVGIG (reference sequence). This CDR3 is CAWRGAQYNEQFF. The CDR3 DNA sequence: TGTGCCTGGAGGGGGGCCCAGTACAATGAGCAGTTCTTC.

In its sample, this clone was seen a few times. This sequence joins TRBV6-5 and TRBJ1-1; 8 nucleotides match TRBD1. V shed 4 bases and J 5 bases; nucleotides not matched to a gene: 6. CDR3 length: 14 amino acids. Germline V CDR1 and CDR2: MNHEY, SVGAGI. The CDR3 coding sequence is TGTGCCAGCAGTTTGCAGGGGGCTACTACTGAAGCTTTCTTT. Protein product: CASSLQGATTEAFF.